The source of this T cell receptor (beta chain) is a study of control samples from healthy donors and cancer patients. Data came from immunoSEQ multiplex PCR; TCRdb stores just in-frame clones and leaves some out. The table shows about 86,000 clones, with 85% to 90% occurring only once. The TCR originated in a woman aged 45-65 years with colorectal cancer. Sequenced material: PBMCs.

Written as DNA, the CDR3 is TGCAGTGCAAGACAGGGGAACGGCTACACCTTC. Amino acid sequence: CSARQGNGYTF. The chain combines TRBV20-1 with TRBJ1-2, with TRBD1 identical over 8 bases. This CDR3 is built from 11 residues. The germline gives CDR1 DFQATT, CDR2 SNEGSKA (reference sequence). V lost 6 bases and J lost 8; bases outside the gene matches: 5.